This T cell receptor beta chain came from a study of OX40 agonist ivuxolimab in advanced cancers. Background on the study: Hepatocellular carcinoma, melanoma, renal cell or head and neck cancer affected the dose-escalation patients. The study's findings and limits: Clones of CD4+ and CD8+ blood T cells grew by week 6 at doses of 0.1 to 3.0 mg/kg. Low normalized clonal expansion also occurred in some nonresponding patients. The study found that CD8+ T cells averaged more expanded clones than CD4+.

Libraries were prepared by immunoSEQ multiplex PCR; TCRdb keeps only in-frame clonotypes and omits some of them. The table includes some 41,000 clones, nearly 90% detected once. The CDR3 loop spans 13 amino acids. CDR1 and CDR2 from the germline V gene are SGHDN and FVKESK. V gave up 2 bases and J gave up 4 bases, with 6 bases separating them. Turning to this clone: The antigen is undetermined.

The sequence was collected from an adult with an advanced solid tumor such as melanoma, head and neck, liver or kidney cancer. This specimen consisted of CD4+ or CD8+ T cells sorted from blood, obtained in a trial of the OX40 agonist ivuxolimab. The chain recombines TRBV14 with TRBJ1-5; D call uncertain. CDR3: CASSQQQNQPQHF. As DNA, the CDR3 is TGTGCCAGCAGCCAACAACAAAATCAGCCCCAGCATTTT.